The sequence of this TCR beta chain was determined in a study of shared clonotypes between healthy human individuals. Study in general: The cohort had two women and a few men, ages 18 to 49.

This CDR3 has 14 amino acids. Germline values: CDR1 MDHEN, CDR2 SYDVKM. The V and J ends lost 3 bases and 3 bases respectively, with 9 bases between them. In the naive CD8 group, cells lacked CD45RO and were positively selected for CCR7, so terminally differentiated effector memory CD45RA+ cells were left out. Produced via immunoSEQ multiplex PCR; TCRdb's table is partial and in-frame only. The data show about 2,200,000 clones, 85% to 95% seen once. The receptor's source is a man aged 18 to 30 in good health. Some clones in this sample may be carry-over from other donors' samples. Sequences were obtained from naive CD8+ T cells from PBMCs. The chain couples TRBV28 to TRBJ1-5, with D hard to call. CDR3: CASSLVIPNQPQHF. The CDR3 nucleotides are TGTGCCAGCAGTTTGGTAATTCCCAATCAGCCCCAGCATTTT.